Listed here are 9 T cell receptor beta chains from one sample, sequenced in a study of shared clonotypes between healthy human individuals. Data came from immunoSEQ multiplex PCR; TCRdb stores just in-frame clones and leaves some out. The sample lists more than 450,000 clones, 79% occurring once. The specimen sequenced was PBMCs. These receptors all stem from a woman in her thirties or forties in good health. Some clones in this sample may be carry-over from other donors' samples.

The chain uses TRBV5-1 and TRBJ1-2; D is unresolved. Germline V lookup: CDR1 SGHRS, CDR2 YFSETQ. The CDR3 sequence is 14 residues long. V was trimmed by 1 base and J by 4 bases, leaving 11 bases between them. The CDR3: CASSLPSGSYGYTF. CDR3 nucleotide sequence: TGCGCCAGCAGCTTGCCTTCAGGAAGCTATGGCTACACCTTC.

This clone was seen more than once but under ten times. The gene calls are TRBV19 and TRBJ1-5, with D possibly TRBD1 on 6 matching bases. The CDR3 loop spans 13 amino acids. V dropped 6 bases and J dropped 7 bases, with 13 bases sitting between them. Looked up from germline, CDR1 is LNHDA and CDR2 is SQIVND (reference sequence). This CDR3 reads CASRDRAGQPQHF. CDR3 DNA sequence: TGTGCCAGTAGGGACAGAGCTGGGCAGCCCCAGCATTTT.

This clone was detected only a few times. This sequence joins TRBV4-1 and TRBJ2-7, with D possibly TRBD2 on 7 matching bases. CDR3 length: 18 amino acids. Germline V gives CDR1 MGHRA, CDR2 YSYEKL. Trimming took 1 base from V and 6 from J, leaving 25 bases between them. The CDR3 spells CASSQAGGRSGLFVEQYF. The DNA for the CDR3 is TGCGCCAGCAGCCAAGCCGGGGGGCGATCGGGTTTGTTCGTCGAGCAGTACTTC.

V gene TRBV6-4 combines with J gene TRBJ2-5; D may be TRBD1 or TRBD2 (6 bases each). Trimming cost V 6 bases and J 5 bases, with 13 bases left between them. The CDR3 is 13 residues long. CDR1 and CDR2 from the germline V gene are MRHNA and SNTAGT. CDR3 amino acids: CASSSGARETQYF. The CDR3 DNA is TGTGCCAGCAGCTCGGGGGCTAGGGAGACCCAGTACTTC.

The V call is TRBV2, the J call TRBJ2-5, with a tentative D call TRBD2 (6 bases). Trimming took off 8 bases at V and 2 bases at J, with 9 bases between the two ends. The CDR3 has 12 residues. From germline, CDR1 is SNHLY and CDR2 FYNNEI. CDR3 residues: CASGGRQETQYF. The CDR3 DNA follows: TGTGCCAGCGGAGGGCGACAAGAGACCCAGTACTTC.

This clone was recorded a few times. The chain uses TRBV30 and TRBJ2-7; D may be TRBD1 (6 bases). Germline values: CDR1 GTSNPN, CDR2 SVGIG (reference sequence). Trimming cost V 0 bases and J 6 bases, with 15 bases left between them. The CDR3 covers 14 residues. The CDR3 spells CAWSVVAGAVEQYF. The DNA for the CDR3 is TGTGCCTGGAGTGTAGTAGCAGGGGCGGTCGAGCAGTACTTC.

This clone was picked up one time. CDR3 in amino acids: CASSLADWKYNEQFF. CDR3 coding DNA: TGCGCCAGCAGCTTGGCTGACTGGAAATACAATGAGCAGTTCTTC. V and J are TRBV5-1 and TRBJ2-1; D is unresolved. The CDR3 sequence is 15 residues long. Trimming stripped 0 bases from V and 4 bases from J, with 11 bases between. Germline lookup yields CDR1 SGHRS and CDR2 YFSETQ.

In the case of this clone: A much larger clonotype is one base distant, so this may be a read error. The rearrangement uses TRBV11-2 and TRBJ2-5; 9 bases map to TRBD2. Germline-derived CDR1 and CDR2 are SGHAT and FQNNGV. The CDR3 consists of 13 residues. The trim removed 6 bases at V and 2 bases at J, leaving 1 base unmatched. The CDR3 sequence is CASRLAGQETQYF. The CDR3 coding sequence is TGTGCCAGCAGGCTAGCGGGACAAGAGACCCAGTACTTC.

The chain couples TRBV7-2 to TRBJ2-5, with TRBD1 matching over 7 bases. Germline lookup yields CDR1 SGHTA and CDR2 FQGNSA. The CDR3 covers 15 residues. The J segment lost 4 bases and the V segment lost 4 bases, leaving 9 bases of the junction unmatched. CDR3 protein: CASSSPPTGVETQYF. As DNA, the CDR3 is TGTGCCAGCAGCTCCCCCCCCACAGGGGTAGAGACCCAGTACTTC.